These 17 T cell receptor beta chains originate from one sample sequenced in a study of vaccination and CD4 T cells after COVID-19 (dated by TCRdb to between 2022 and 2023). The antigens of these receptors remain unknown. Libraries were made using PCR. Sequencing was performed on an Illumina iSeq 100. At the Johns Hopkins FTIC core, DNA from the cultured CD4+ T cells underwent TCR sequencing with the Oncomine TCR Beta short-read assay. The raw public data were reprocessed by TCRdb itself: fastp quality trimming at Q25, MiXCR clonotype calling, in-frame beta chains only. Under each unique CDR3 protein, matching rows form one entry showing the most common genes and DNA. The sample includes some 10,000 distinct CDR3 sequences, with roughly 31% observed a single time. 8.5% to 10% of the sample lies in the top ten. The sample's treatment or condition label, in plain terms: approximately nine-day PBMC culture with coronavirus spike peptide pools or control peptides (ViraFEST assay).

The material sequenced was CD4+ T cells from blood, cultured in vitro. The receptor set was obtained from a human donor who had recovered from COVID-19.

The chain couples TRBV28 to TRBJ2-7, with TRBD2 matching 7 bases. The CDR3 has 15 residues. Germline values: CDR1 MDHEN, CDR2 SYDVKM. The J segment lost 0 bases and the V segment lost 3 bases, leaving 5 bases of the junction unmatched. The CDR3 nucleotides are TGTGCCAGCAGTTTGGGAGGGGCTACCTCCTACGAGCAGTACTTC. Translating gives CASSLGGATSYEQYF.

The table lists this clonotype with a few counts. The chain recombines TRBV20-1 with TRBJ2-1; TRBD1 matches 11 bases. V lost 4 bases to trimming and J lost 8 bases; unmatched junction nucleotides: 10. Germline V lookup: CDR1 DFQATT, CDR2 SNEGSKA (reference sequence). This CDR3 comprises 15 residues. The CDR3 DNA reads as TGCAGTGCTAAATACCGGGACAGGGGGAGTTATGAGCAGTTCTTC. Encoded protein: CSAKYRDRGSYEQFF.

This chain joins TRBV1 and TRBJ1-5. TRBV1 is noted as a pseudogene. This CDR3 contains 14 residues. Here the CDR3 reads CTSTSPGSNQPQHF. In DNA, the CDR3 is TGCACCAGCACCTCCCCCGGTAGCAATCAGCCCCAGCATTTT.

This chain links TRBV28 with TRBJ2-1; D is possibly TRBD1 or TRBD2 (6 bases each). V shed 5 bases and J shed 6 bases, with 11 bases lying between them. Looked up from germline, CDR1 is MDHEN and CDR2 is SYDVKM. This CDR3 spans 13 amino acids. CDR3 coding DNA: TGTGCCAGCAGTGAGGGGGGAATCAATGAGCAGTTCTTC. Its protein product is CASSEGGINEQFF.

V usage is TRBV2 and J usage is TRBJ2-7, with 9 bases that match TRBD2. V was clipped by 6 bases and J by 7 bases; unmatched bases: 7. The length of the CDR3 is 13 residues. Germline V gene data show CDR1 as SNHLY and CDR2 as FYNNEI. CDR3 nucleotides: TGTGCCAGCAGCCCCGGACTAGCGAGGGAGCAGTACTTC. Translation gives CASSPGLAREQYF.

This clonotype was seen only a few times. CDR3 residues: CASSLGANYGYTF. In DNA, the CDR3 is TGTGCCAGCAGCTTAGGAGCTAACTATGGCTACACCTTC. The rearrangement joins TRBV7-2 to TRBJ1-2; D is unclear. V lost 1 base and J 0 bases, leaving 3 bases between the germline ends. This CDR3 spans 13 amino acids. The V gene's germline CDR1 is SGHTA and CDR2 FQGNSA.

This clonotype showed up just a few times. The V gene is TRBV28, the J gene TRBJ1-2; tentative D call: TRBD1 (5 bases). Germline CDR1 is MDHEN and CDR2 is SYDVKM. This CDR3 comprises 13 residues. V was pared by 4 bases and J by 0 bases, with 6 bases between. As DNA, the CDR3 is TGTGCCAGCAGTTGGGACCCTAACTATGGCTACACCTTC. Its translation: CASSWDPNYGYTF.

The V and J genes are TRBV6-1 and TRBJ2-2, with 9 bases aligning to TRBD2. The CDR3 is made up of 18 amino acids. Germline CDR1 is MNHNS and CDR2 is SASEGT. Losses at the gene ends were 1 base for V and 3 bases for J; bases not matched to a gene: 9. CDR3 bases: TGTGCCAGCAGTGAAGTAAGATTAGCGGGAGCCTACACCGGGGAGCTGTTTTTT. Protein sequence: CASSEVRLAGAYTGELFF.

This clonotype has more than one count but fewer than ten. This chain joins TRBV5-1 and TRBJ2-7, with D uncertain. This CDR3 spans 14 amino acids. The V gene's germline CDR1 is SGHRS and CDR2 YFSETQ. The V end lost 4 bases, the J end lost 1 base, and 12 bases lay between the germline ends. The CDR3 sequence is CASSLTPASYEQYF. The CDR3 nucleotides are TGCGCCAGCAGCCTAACTCCAGCATCCTACGAGCAGTACTTC.

There are a few counts of this clonotype. The V call is TRBV6-1, the J call TRBJ1-5, with 10 bases fitting TRBD1. V lost 6 bases, J lost 4 bases, and 6 bases stayed unmatched. From germline, CDR1 is MNHNS and CDR2 SASEGT. This CDR3 has 15 amino acids. The DNA of the CDR3 is TGTGCCAGCAGCCAGACAGGGGGCAGGAATCAGCCCCAGCATTTT. Translation: CASSQTGGRNQPQHF.

The chain combines TRBV7-9 with TRBJ2-7; 9 nucleotides line up with TRBD2. With 5 bases clipped from V and 3 bases from J, the junction kept 8 bases outside the gene matches. This CDR3 region has 15 residues. Germline CDR1 and CDR2: SEHNR and FQNEAQ (reference sequence). The CDR3: CASSLSGGKIYEQYF. The CDR3 bases are TGTGCCAGCAGCCTTAGCGGGGGAAAGATCTACGAGCAGTACTTC. Full variable domain (rest looked up from reference TRBV7-9 and TRBJ2-7): DTGVSQNPRHKITKRGQNVTFRCDPISEHNRLYWYRQTLGQGPEFLTYFQNEAQLEKSRLLSDRFSAERPKGSFSTLEIQRTEQGDSAMYLCASSLSGGKIYEQYFGPGTRLTVT.

V gene TRBV20-1 combines with J gene TRBJ2-7, with D uncertain. Between the trimmed V and J ends, which lost 6 bases and 4 bases, there was a span of 13 bases. CDR1 DFQATT and CDR2 SNEGSKA come from the germline V gene (reference sequence). The CDR3 has 12 residues. The CDR3 sequence is CSAKARKYEQYF. The CDR3, as DNA: TGCAGTGCCAAAGCACGGAAATACGAGCAGTACTTC.

This chain links TRBV6-1 with TRBJ2-7; no clear D gene. Germline loops: CDR1 MNHNS, CDR2 SASEGT. The CDR3 consists of 15 residues. The V gene lost 6 bases and the J gene lost 0 bases, with 15 bases spanning the gap. CDR3 nucleotide sequence: TGTGCCAGCAGCCCCTCTATACCTATCTCCTACGAGCAGTACTTC. Translated, it gives CASSPSIPISYEQYF.

The gene calls are TRBV5-1 and TRBJ2-1; D not resolved. Germline V lookup: CDR1 SGHRS, CDR2 YFSETQ. CDR3 size: 14 residues. Trimming shortened V by 4 bases and J by 1 base, and 9 bases separated the two germline ends. CDR3 sequence (DNA): TGCGCCAGCAGCCTCGCCGGGTCCTACAATGAGCAGTTCTTC. Translating gives CASSLAGSYNEQFF.

The rearrangement uses TRBV4-3 and TRBJ1-5, with 7 bases matching TRBD1. This CDR3 region has 16 residues. V was pared by 4 bases and J by 2 bases, with 8 bases of the junction left unmatched. Germline assignment: CDR1 LGHNA and CDR2 YSLEER. The CDR3 bases are TGCGCCAGCAGCCCACAGGGGCCAGAGGGCAATCAGCCCCAGCATTTT. Protein: CASSPQGPEGNQPQHF.

The chain links TRBV6-1 to TRBJ2-7; a weak D match, TRBD1 (6 bases). V shed 6 bases and J shed 0 bases, with 12 bases lying between them. Germline CDR1 and CDR2: MNHNS and SASEGT. The CDR3 covers 14 residues. The CDR3 DNA sequence: TGTGCCAGCAGAATCGGACAGATCTCCTACGAGCAGTACTTC. This gives the protein CASRIGQISYEQYF.

Only a few counts were recorded for this clonotype. This chain joins TRBV6-2 or TRBV6-3 and TRBJ1-2, with D unresolved. V was cut by 4 bases and J by 2 bases, with 5 bases left in between. Germline V gene sequence: CDR1 MNHEY, CDR2 SVGEGT. CDR3 size: 12 residues. CDR3 coding DNA: TGTGCCAGCAGTTCTAACAACTATGGCTACACCTTC. It is translated as CASSSNNYGYTF.